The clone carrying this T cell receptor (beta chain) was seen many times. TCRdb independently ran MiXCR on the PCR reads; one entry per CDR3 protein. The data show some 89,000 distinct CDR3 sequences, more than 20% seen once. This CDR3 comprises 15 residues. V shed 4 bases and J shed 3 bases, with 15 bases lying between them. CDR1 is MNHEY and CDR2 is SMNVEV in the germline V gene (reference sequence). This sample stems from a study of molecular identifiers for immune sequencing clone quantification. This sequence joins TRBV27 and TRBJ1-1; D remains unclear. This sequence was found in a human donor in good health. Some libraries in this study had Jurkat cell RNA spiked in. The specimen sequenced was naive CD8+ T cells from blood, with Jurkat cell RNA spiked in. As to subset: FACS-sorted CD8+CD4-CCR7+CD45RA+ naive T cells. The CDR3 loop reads CASSYLGPKDTEAFF. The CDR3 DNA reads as TGTGCCAGCAGTTATTTAGGACCAAAGGACACTGAAGCTTTCTTT.